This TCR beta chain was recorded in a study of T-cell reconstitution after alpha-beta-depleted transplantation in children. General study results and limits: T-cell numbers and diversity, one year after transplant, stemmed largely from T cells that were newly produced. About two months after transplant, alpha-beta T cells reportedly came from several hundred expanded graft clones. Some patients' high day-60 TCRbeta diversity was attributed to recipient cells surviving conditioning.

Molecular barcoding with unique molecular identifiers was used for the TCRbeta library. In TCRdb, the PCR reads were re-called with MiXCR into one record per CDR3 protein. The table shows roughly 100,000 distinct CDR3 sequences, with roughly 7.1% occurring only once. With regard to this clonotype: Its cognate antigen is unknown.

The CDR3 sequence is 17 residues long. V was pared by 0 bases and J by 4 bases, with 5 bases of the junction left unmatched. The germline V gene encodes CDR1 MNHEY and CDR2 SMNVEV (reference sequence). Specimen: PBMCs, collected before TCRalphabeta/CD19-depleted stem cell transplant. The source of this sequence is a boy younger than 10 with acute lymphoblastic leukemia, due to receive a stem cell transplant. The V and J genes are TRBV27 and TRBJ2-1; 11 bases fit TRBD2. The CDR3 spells CASSLSAGTSGYNEQFF. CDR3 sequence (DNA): TGTGCCAGCAGTTTATCGGCCGGGACTAGCGGATACAATGAGCAGTTCTTC.